A single sample is the source of the 14 T cell receptor beta chains below, sequenced in a study of cytomegalovirus exposure and HLA in healthy donors. The study ran its PCR with 60 Vbeta and 13 Jbeta primers. Assay used: immunoSEQ multiplex PCR; TCRdb lists only in-frame clones, some missing. The table records 150,000 to 160,000 clones, around 75% of them present only once. Sequenced material: PBMCs. The receptors come from a young man in good health and CMV-seropositive.

This chain joins TRBV4-3 and TRBJ1-2, with a possible D match to TRBD1 (6 bases). V lost 4 bases and J 6 bases, leaving 21 bases between the germline ends. Germline V CDR1 and CDR2: LGHNA, YSLEER. The CDR3 covers 16 residues. The DNA of the CDR3 is TGCGCCAGCAGCCTTTTCCGGGACAATTTTTGGGATGGCTACACCTTC. Translating it yields CASSLFRDNFWDGYTF.

This chain uses TRBV10-3 with TRBJ1-2, with a weak D call TRBD1 (6 bases). The length of the CDR3 is 15 residues. The V gene lost 0 bases and the J gene lost 1 base, with 9 bases spanning the gap. The germline CDR1 and CDR2 sequences are ENHRY and SYGVKD. DNA of the CDR3: TGTGCCATCAGTGAGTCACGAGGGGGTAACTATGGCTACACCTTC. This gives the protein CAISESRGGNYGYTF.

The J gene is TRBJ1-2, the V gene TRBV28, with D possibly being TRBD1 (5 bases). The germline V and J ends were trimmed by 3 bases and 9 bases, with 11 bases remaining between them. The CDR3 totals 12 residues. The germline gives CDR1 MDHEN, CDR2 SYDVKM. The DNA of the CDR3 is TGTGCCAGCAGTTTCAGGGTTCAGAGCTACACCTTC. This codes for CASSFRVQSYTF.

This chain uses TRBV7-9 with TRBJ1-6; 7 bases are shared with TRBD1. CDR3 length: 16 residues. Per germline, CDR1 SEHNR and CDR2 FQNEAQ (reference sequence). Losses at the gene ends were 5 bases for V and 7 bases for J; bases not matched to a gene: 11. Here the CDR3 DNA reads TGTGCCAGCAGCCCGATGGAGGGGGCAGGAAATTCACCCCTCCACTTT. Encoded protein: CASSPMEGAGNSPLHF. The full variable domain, rest sourced from reference TRBV7-9 and TRBJ1-6, is DTGVSQNPRHKITKRGQNVTFRCDPISEHNRLYWYRQTLGQGPEFLTYFQNEAQLEKSRLLSDRFSAERPKGSFSTLEIQRTEQGDSAMYLCASSPMEGAGNSPLHFGNGTRLTVT.

The chain carries TRBV18 and TRBJ2-5; TRBD1 is a possible D gene (5 bases). Germline assignment: CDR1 KGHSH and CDR2 LQKENI. The CDR3 spans 13 residues. Trimming took off 4 bases at V and 5 bases at J, with 11 bases between the two ends. The CDR3 DNA reads as TGTGCCAGCTCACGCTCGGCAGGGGAGACCCAGTACTTC. It codes for CASSRSAGETQYF. Full variable domain (rest looked up from reference TRBV18 and TRBJ2-5): NAGVMQNPRHLVRRRGQEARLRCSPMKGHSHVYWYRQLPEEGLKFMVYLQKENIIDESGMPKERFSAEFPKEGPSILRIQQVVRGDSAAYFCASSRSAGETQYFGPGTRLLVL.

V and J are TRBV5-1 and TRBJ2-5; 10 bases are shared with TRBD1. CDR1 and CDR2 from the germline V gene are SGHRS and YFSETQ. V dropped 3 bases and J dropped 6; count of bases not matched to a gene: 5. The length of the CDR3 is 14 residues. The DNA of the CDR3 is TGCGCCAGCAGCTCGGGACAGGGGAACAAGACCCAGTACTTC. It is translated as CASSSGQGNKTQYF. Using reference TRBV5-1 and TRBJ2-5 for the parts outside the CDR3, the full variable domain is KAGVTQTPRYLIKTRGQQVTLSCSPISGHRSVSWYQQTPGQGLQFLFEYFSETQRNKGNFPGRFSGRQFSNSRSEMNVSTLELGDSALYLCASSSGQGNKTQYFGPGTRLLVL.

The chain links TRBV2 to TRBJ1-5, with D tentatively TRBD1 (5 bases). The CDR3 has 15 amino acids. V was trimmed by 3 bases and J by 11 bases, leaving 20 bases between them. CDR1 and CDR2 from the germline V gene are SNHLY and FYNNEI. CDR3 amino acids: CASSDALGRQGAQHF. CDR3 DNA sequence: TGTGCCAGCAGTGACGCCCTCGGCAGGCAAGGGGCCCAGCATTTT.

V usage is TRBV30 and J usage is TRBJ2-7, with 7 nucleotides matching TRBD2. From germline, CDR1 is GTSNPN and CDR2 SVGIG (reference sequence). V trimming: 5 bases; J trimming: 4 bases; junction bases outside the gene matches: 11. The CDR3 is made up of 14 amino acids. The CDR3 nucleotides are TGTGCCTGGGAAAGGGCCGAGGGAGGGTACGAGCAGTACTTC. The encoded protein is CAWERAEGGYEQYF.

This clone has only one observation. The rearrangement joins TRBV11-3 to TRBJ2-1; maybe TRBD2 (6 bases). V lost 6 bases and J lost 5, with 17 bases in between. Germline V CDR1 and CDR2: SGHNT, YENEEA. The CDR3 loop spans 15 amino acids. The CDR3 loop is CASSRGAGANNEQFF. CDR3 coding DNA: TGTGCCAGCAGTCGCGGAGCGGGCGCTAACAATGAGCAGTTCTTC.

The V call is TRBV11-3, the J call TRBJ1-1, with D perhaps matching TRBD1 (5 bases). Germline V gene data show CDR1 as SGHNT and CDR2 as YENEEA. Trimming stripped 5 bases from V and 6 bases from J, with 16 bases between. The CDR3 totals 14 residues. The CDR3: CASSTGLEIPEAFF. The CDR3 nucleotides read TGTGCCAGCAGCACGGGACTTGAGATCCCTGAAGCTTTCTTT.

The rearrangement links TRBV6-6 to TRBJ1-2, with 11 bases aligning to TRBD1. CDR3 length: 13 residues. V was pared by 8 bases and J by 3 bases, with 2 bases of the junction left unmatched. The V gene's germline CDR1 is MNHNY and CDR2 SVGAGI (reference sequence). CDR3 sequence reads: CASWTGGDYGYTF. DNA of the CDR3: TGTGCCAGCTGGACAGGGGGCGACTATGGCTACACCTTC.

The chain carries TRBV19 and TRBJ1-6; D possibly corresponds to TRBD1 (6 bases). Trimming took 6 bases from V and 8 from J, leaving 14 bases between them. The CDR3 loop spans 14 amino acids. Looked up from germline, CDR1 is LNHDA and CDR2 is SQIVND (reference sequence). CDR3 region: CASRRTDVYSPLHF. For the CDR3, the DNA is TGTGCCAGTAGGAGGACAGACGTTTATTCACCCCTCCACTTT.

A single count supports this clone. V usage is TRBV27 and J usage is TRBJ2-7; 7 nucleotides align to TRBD1. Germline V gene data show CDR1 as MNHEY and CDR2 as SMNVEV (reference sequence). The CDR3 totals 15 residues. After removal of 6 bases from V and 3 bases from J, the junction contained 11 bases not matched to a gene. The CDR3 nucleotides read TGTGCCAGCAGGGTGGACAGGCGAATAAACTACGAGCAGTACTTC. It is translated as CASRVDRRINYEQYF.

This clone was observed a single time. This chain uses TRBV6-6 with TRBJ1-1, with 8 bases fitting TRBD1. Losses at the gene ends were 2 bases for V and 1 base for J; bases not matched to a gene: 6. Looked up from germline, CDR1 is MNHNY and CDR2 is SVGAGI (reference sequence). The CDR3 extends over 16 amino acids. CDR3 in amino acids: CASSYSPGGKNTEAFF. For the CDR3, the DNA is TGTGCCAGCAGTTACAGCCCAGGGGGCAAGAACACTGAAGCTTTCTTT.